The 26 T cell receptor beta chains below come from one sample, sequenced in a study of cytomegalovirus exposure and HLA in healthy donors. Both 60 Vbeta primers and 13 Jbeta primers went into the PCR. Produced via immunoSEQ multiplex PCR; TCRdb's table is partial and in-frame only. The table has some 120,000 clones, 55% to 75% seen once; the top ten hold roughly 9.8%. The source material was PBMCs. The source is a woman in her thirties or forties in good health and CMV-seropositive.

This clone occurred a few times. This chain connects TRBV6-1 to TRBJ2-3, with D possibly matching TRBD1 (5 bases). Per the germline V gene, CDR1 is MNHNS and CDR2 is SASEGT. The V gene lost 1 base and the J gene lost 5 bases, with 7 bases spanning the gap. The CDR3 extends over 13 amino acids. In DNA, the CDR3 is TGTGCCAGCAGTGAAGATAGGGGAGATACGCAGTATTTT. This encodes CASSEDRGDTQYF.

The rearrangement uses TRBV9 and TRBJ2-1, with TRBD2 identical over 12 bases. V trimming: 0 bases; J trimming: 6 bases; junction bases outside the gene matches: 1. CDR1 is SGDLS, CDR2 YYNGEE, per germline. This CDR3 comprises 15 residues. In nucleotides, the CDR3 is TGTGCCAGCAGCGTAGGGACTAGCGGGATCAATGAGCAGTTCTTC. Protein sequence: CASSVGTSGINEQFF.

This chain uses TRBV9 with TRBJ1-3; TRBD1 might be the D (5 bases). This CDR3 is 17 amino acids long. From germline, CDR1 is SGDLS and CDR2 YYNGEE. V dropped 4 bases and J dropped 0 bases, with 17 bases sitting between them. This CDR3 reads CASSKRGDRGSGNTIYF. The DNA for the CDR3 is TGTGCCAGCAGCAAGCGGGGGGATAGGGGCTCTGGAAACACCATATATTTT.

This chain links TRBV5-8 with TRBJ2-1, with D possibly being TRBD2 (5 bases). The V gene lost 5 bases and the J gene lost 0 bases, with 15 bases spanning the gap. The CDR3 contains 16 residues. In germline, CDR1 is SGHTS, CDR2 YDEGEE. The CDR3 DNA is TGTGCCAGCAGTCTTCTCACGGGAAGCTCCTACAATGAGCAGTTCTTC. Amino acid sequence: CASSLLTGSSYNEQFF.

This clone appeared a few times. The gene calls are TRBV27 and TRBJ2-3; no clear D gene. Germline-derived CDR1 and CDR2 are MNHEY and SMNVEV (reference sequence). Trimming stripped 5 bases from V and 0 bases from J, with 15 bases between. The CDR3 runs 16 residues. CDR3 amino acids: CASSVWAAPSTDTQYF. CDR3 in DNA: TGTGCCAGCAGTGTTTGGGCAGCCCCTAGCACAGATACGCAGTATTTT.

The sample holds a few counts of this clone. The chain links TRBV11-2 to TRBJ1-2; D is unclear. The V gene lost 0 bases and the J gene lost 4 bases, with 12 bases spanning the gap. Germline V lookup: CDR1 SGHAT, CDR2 FQNNGV. The CDR3 extends over 15 amino acids. The CDR3 DNA reads as TGTGCCAGCAGCTTAGATGGCGGGGTTGTCTATGGCTACACCTTC. It is translated as CASSLDGGVVYGYTF.

The chain couples TRBV5-4 to TRBJ2-3, with 8 bases matching TRBD2. The CDR3 has 13 amino acids. CDR1 SGHNT and CDR2 YYREEE come from the germline V gene (reference sequence). Unmatched junction bases numbered 4, after V lost 5 bases and J lost 5 bases. The CDR3 is CASRKREIDTQYF. The CDR3, as DNA: TGTGCCAGCAGGAAGCGGGAGATAGATACGCAGTATTTT.

J is TRBJ2-7 and V is TRBV5-5; 11 bases match TRBD2. Germline trimming cut 6 bases from V and 6 bases from J; bases unmatched to any gene: 8. CDR3 length equals 14 residues. Looked up from germline, CDR1 is SGHKS and CDR2 is YYEKEE (reference sequence). Here the CDR3 reads CASILTSGMGEQYF. DNA for the CDR3: TGTGCCAGCATTTTGACTAGCGGGATGGGCGAGCAGTACTTC.

The CDR3 sequence is CASSLEDRGREQYF. The CDR3 DNA reads TGTGCCAGCAGCTTAGAAGACAGGGGGCGCGAGCAGTACTTC. This chain uses TRBV7-6 with TRBJ2-7; TRBD1 agrees at 10 bases. CDR1 is SGHVS and CDR2 is FNYEAQ in the germline V gene. CDR3 size: 14 residues. V lost 1 base, J lost 6 bases, and 3 bases stayed unmatched. The complete variable domain, with remaining parts taken from reference TRBV7-6 and TRBJ2-7, reads GAGVSQSPRYKVTKRGQDVALRCDPISGHVSLYWYRQALGQGPEFLTYFNYEAQQDKSGLPNDRFSAERPEGSISTLTIQRTEQRDSAMYRCASSLEDRGREQYFGPGTRLTVT.

This clone occurred once. J is TRBJ2-2 and V is TRBV16; D not certain. Germline V gene sequence: CDR1 KGHSY, CDR2 FQNENV. The CDR3 consists of 16 residues. V dropped 2 bases and J dropped 1 base, with 11 bases sitting between them. The CDR3 DNA is TGTGCCAGCAGCCAAACCGAGCTTGGGAACACCGGGGAGCTGTTTTTT. It yields the protein CASSQTELGNTGELFF.

J is TRBJ2-1 and V is TRBV6-1; TRBD2 aligns across 7 bases. Germline trimming cut 5 bases from V and 7 bases from J; bases unmatched to any gene: 8. This CDR3 is built from 14 residues. Looked up from germline, CDR1 is MNHNS and CDR2 is SASEGT. The CDR3 nucleotides are TGTGCCAGCAGTAAAGGACTAGGGAGTAATGAGCAGTTCTTC. Amino acids: CASSKGLGSNEQFF.

V gene TRBV4-1 combines with J gene TRBJ2-3, with 14 bases matching TRBD2. This CDR3 region has 17 residues. The germline gives CDR1 MGHRA, CDR2 YSYEKL. With V trimmed by 5 bases and J by 5 bases, 9 bases remained unmatched. CDR3 sequence: CASSKTGTSGRGDTQYF. The CDR3 region has the DNA TGCGCCAGCAGCAAAACCGGGACTAGCGGGAGAGGAGATACGCAGTATTTT.

V is TRBV29-1 and J is TRBJ2-7; 7 bases are shared with TRBD1. Germline V gene data show CDR1 as SQVTM and CDR2 as ANQGSEA. Germline trimming cut 4 bases from V and 3 bases from J; bases unmatched to any gene: 3. The CDR3 has 12 residues. The CDR3 reads CSVGDSYYEQYF. The CDR3 bases are TGCAGCGTTGGGGACAGCTACTACGAGCAGTACTTC.

The chain carries TRBV7-9 and TRBJ2-5, with D unresolved. This CDR3 contains 13 residues. The germline V and J ends were trimmed by 8 bases and 5 bases, with 15 bases remaining between them. The germline gives CDR1 SEHNR, CDR2 FQNEAQ (reference sequence). CDR3 region: CASGTAPGETQYF. CDR3 sequence (DNA): TGTGCCAGCGGCACCGCCCCCGGGGAGACCCAGTACTTC.

The V call is TRBV14, the J call TRBJ2-1, with 7 bases lining up with TRBD2. After removal of 7 bases from V and 5 bases from J, the junction contained 5 bases not matched to a gene. Germline-derived CDR1 and CDR2 are SGHDN and FVKESK. This CDR3 region has 13 residues. CDR3 nucleotides: TGTGCCAGCAAAGCGGGGATCGACAATGAGCAGTTCTTC. Protein product: CASKAGIDNEQFF.

This clone has only a few counts. V and J are TRBV7-3 and TRBJ1-1; 8 bases are shared with TRBD1. In germline, CDR1 is SGHTA, CDR2 FQGTGA. V shed 0 bases and J 6 bases; nucleotides not matched to a gene: 9. The CDR3 is made up of 16 amino acids. The CDR3 is CASSLTPVTGVAEAFF. Written as DNA, the CDR3 is TGTGCCAGCAGCTTAACTCCGGTGACAGGGGTTGCTGAAGCTTTCTTT.

This sequence joins TRBV4-1 and TRBJ1-1, with unresolved D. This CDR3 contains 17 residues. Trimming took 4 bases from V and 6 from J, leaving 24 bases between them. CDR1 MGHRA and CDR2 YSYEKL come from the germline V gene. For the CDR3, the DNA is TGCGCCAGCAGCCTCAAACAATTTCCGGGCCGCGGGGCTGAAGCTTTCTTT. The encoded protein is CASSLKQFPGRGAEAFF.

A note on this clone: One end of the junction is discordant with germline, which a read error may explain. The rearrangement links TRBV4-2 to TRBJ2-5; TRBD2 matches at 9 bases. The CDR3 is made up of 15 amino acids. Germline CDR1 reads LGHNA; CDR2 reads YNFKEQ. In nucleotides, the CDR3 is TGTACCAGCAGCCAAGTCGGACTAGCGAAAGAGACCCAGTACTTC. Encoded protein: CTSSQVGLAKETQYF.

This sequence joins TRBV30 and TRBJ2-1; tentative D call: TRBD1 (9 bases). V shed 2 bases and J shed 12 bases, with 26 bases lying between them. This CDR3 is 16 amino acids long. The germline gives CDR1 GTSNPN, CDR2 SVGIG (reference sequence). The CDR3 reads CAWSLLGSGRQGGQFF. The CDR3 DNA reads TGTGCCTGGAGTCTCCTGGGAAGCGGGAGACAGGGGGGGCAGTTCTTC.

This chain links TRBV25-1 with TRBJ2-3, with a weak D call TRBD1 (6 bases). The CDR3 covers 13 residues. Trimming removed 3 bases from V and 7 bases from J, with 11 bases in between. Germline assignment: CDR1 MGHDK and CDR2 SYGVNS. The CDR3 region is CASSDPGTHTQYF. CDR3 nucleotides: TGTGCCAGCAGTGACCCAGGGACACATACGCAGTATTTT.

The sample holds one count of this clone. This chain's CDR3 is CASSLGEGIYEQYF. As DNA, the CDR3 is TGTGCCAGCAGCTTGGGGGAGGGCATCTACGAGCAGTACTTC. J is TRBJ2-7 and V is TRBV5-8, with 7 bases matching TRBD2. The V gene end was trimmed by 0 bases and the J gene end by 3 bases; junction bases not matched to a gene: 3. The CDR3 has 14 residues. In germline, CDR1 is SGHTS, CDR2 YDEGEE.

V and J are TRBV7-2 and TRBJ2-3; 8 bases line up with TRBD2. In germline, CDR1 is SGHTA, CDR2 FQGNSA. V was pared by 1 base and J by 5 bases, with 8 bases of the junction left unmatched. The CDR3 is made up of 16 amino acids. The CDR3 coding sequence is TGTGCCAGCAGCTTAGATCCAGCGGGAGTACGAGATACGCAGTATTTT. Its translation is CASSLDPAGVRDTQYF. Full variable domain (remainder filled in from reference TRBV7-2 and TRBJ2-3): GAGVSQSPSNKVTEKGKDVELRCDPISGHTALYWYRQSLGQGLEFLIYFQGNSAPDKSGLPSDRFSAERTGGSVSTLTIQRTQQEDSAVYLCASSLDPAGVRDTQYFGPGTRLTVL.

The chain is built from TRBV28 and TRBJ1-6; D is unresolved. The CDR3 contains 17 residues. Per the germline V gene, CDR1 is MDHEN and CDR2 is SYDVKM. Between the trimmed V and J ends, which lost 1 base and 8 bases, there was a span of 18 bases. CDR3 protein: CASSLFSRARMDSPLHF. DNA for the CDR3: TGTGCCAGCAGTTTATTTTCGAGGGCGAGAATGGATTCACCCCTCCACTTT.

The rearrangement joins TRBV4-3 to TRBJ1-3; D gene uncertain. The CDR3 contains 16 residues. CDR1 is LGHNA, CDR2 YSLEER, per germline. The V gene lost 3 bases and the J gene lost 0 bases, with 12 bases spanning the gap. The CDR3 is CASSQLRGSSGNTIYF. The CDR3 region has the DNA TGCGCCAGCAGCCAGCTTCGCGGGAGCTCTGGAAACACCATATATTTT.

This sequence joins TRBV19 and TRBJ2-2; the D gene is possibly TRBD1 (6 bases). V shed 5 bases and J shed 6 bases, with 19 bases lying between them. CDR3 length: 16 residues. The V gene's germline CDR1 is LNHDA and CDR2 SQIVND (reference sequence). The CDR3 DNA reads as TGTGCCAGTAGTCGGGTCCAGGGGCCTGGATCCGGGGAGCTGTTTTTT. Residues: CASSRVQGPGSGELFF.

The chain combines TRBV29-1 with TRBJ1-2; TRBD1 might be the D (5 bases). V dropped 6 bases and J dropped 4 bases, with 15 bases sitting between them. CDR3 length equals 13 residues. The germline V gene encodes CDR1 SQVTM and CDR2 ANQGSEA. This chain's CDR3 is CSVDAWTPYGYTF. CDR3 in DNA: TGCAGCGTCGACGCTTGGACACCCTATGGCTACACCTTC.